This T cell receptor (beta chain) was retrieved from a study of cytomegalovirus exposure and HLA in healthy donors (dated by TCRdb to 2016 to 2017). General notes on the study: An earlier analysis of around 600 of the donors reported about 250 Gb of sequence data and 120 million or so unique TCR beta sequences from roughly 180 million T cells. About 330 gigabases of sequencing data and around 85 million unique TCR sequences made up an early release that covered nearly 650 HLA-typed donors. Of the approximately 400 genotyped donors, 65% to 90% fell in the genetic ancestry cluster associated with self-reported Caucasian donors. The study aimed to test whether cataloging public T cell receptors could reveal signatures of past pathogen exposure. Using immunosequencing, the study profiled T cell repertoires from 500 to 800 subjects and related those repertoires to cytomegalovirus serostatus. Along with the approximately 700-subject first cohort, a separate validation cohort of some 130 different subjects was used. To predict cytomegalovirus infection status, the study combined high-throughput TCR immunosequencing, statistical association of individual TCRs with disease status, and machine learning. To study patterns of TCR occurrence, a later analysis re-analyzed previously published TCR beta repertoires from 666 donors and added high-resolution HLA genotyping. In the later analysis, no new phenotypic data were used to find candidate immune exposures; instead, reliance was placed on TCR beta sequences and their occurrence across donors. An earlier analysis of 587 of the donors applied high-throughput TCR beta sequencing to assess whether each TCR beta V gene segment acted as functional or pseudogenic. Donor age, sex, ethnicity and CMV serostatus were compiled together with the repertoire data. In a later genetic analysis, genome-wide SNP genotypes for about 55% of the roughly 700 donors were used, and that subset was treated as a discovery cohort. Every repertoire in the discovery cohort had been generated on one and the same sequencing platform. HLA typing covered class I and class II loci at four-digit resolution. Typing coverage varied by locus: roughly 629-640 donors for A, B, C, DRB1 and DQB1; roughly 510 for DQA1; approximately 610 for DPA1; some 470 for DPB1. Four or five DR-DQ haplotypes were handled as single units for association and clustering, since linkage in the cohort was strong. Across about 370 genotyped donors of the cohort, an average of approximately 240,000 unique TCR beta nucleotide sequences per donor were sequenced, and roughly a sixth of those sequences were non-productive.

Receptor amplification or capture employed the immunoSEQ multiplex PCR assay. A mixture of 60 forward primers for TCR Vbeta segments and 13 reverse primers for TCR Jbeta segments was used in the multiplex PCR. Amplification of the CDR3 region of rearranged TCR beta genes was performed with a multiplex PCR assay on genomic DNA. The amplified TCR beta libraries were sequenced on the Illumina HiSeq System as 87-base-pair reads. Turning to the authors' computational methods: A later analysis tallied 75 million to 95 million unique TCR beta chains across the roughly 610 repertoires, and about 12 million of those chains were shared by two or more donors. To remove PCR and sequencing errors, raw reads were error-corrected and collapsed into unique sequences using a nearest-neighbor algorithm that merged closely related sequences. Alignment of CDR3 sequences to IMGT reference sequences was used to assign V, D and J gene segments. For a sequence to be retained, a match of at least six nucleotides was required to both a V gene segment and a J gene segment. Rearrangements were called productive when the CDR3 lacked stop codons and stayed in frame with V and J; all others were non-productive. Following IMGT convention, CDR3 was defined as the stretch from the second conserved V-encoded cysteine to the conserved J-encoded phenylalanine. Sequences without an unambiguous match to a single V gene segment were excluded from the earlier analysis of about 640 of the donors. In an earlier analysis of a few hundred of the donors, a V segment was called functional when productive rearrangements were above 56.7%, and segregating when the standard deviation between donors exceeded 5%. A statistical classification framework was developed to diagnose cytomegalovirus status using the catalog of TCR beta chain sequences. In a later analysis, V and J genes were assigned by comparing TCR nucleotide sequences against IMGT/GENE-DB human TR gene sequences. Using the TCRdist pipeline, a later analysis assigned CDR3 sequences along with most-parsimonious VDJ recombination scenarios. A later analysis defined each TCR beta chain by its CDR3 amino acid sequence plus V-gene family, and excluded reads lacking a unique V-gene family. As a way to deal with suspected cross-contamination and a sequencing artifact, a later analysis dropped hundreds of nucleotide sequences that were highly shared and had low generation probability. In a later analysis, a clonal expansion index for each public chain was calculated from normalized within-repertoire ranks of inferred template counts. In a later analysis, generation probabilities were computed using a VDJ recombination model fitted to out-of-frame rearrangements, and the results were checked against IGoR. Hypergeometric tests were used in a later analysis to score TCR-TCR, TCR-HLA and TCR-CMV co-occurrence, with a repertoire-size bias correction applied to the TCR pairs. In a later analysis, false discovery rates were estimated by permuting HLA or CMV assignments 20 times. A later analysis grouped co-occurring TCRs with DBSCAN, adding TCRdist sequence similarity when clustering within HLA-allele-positive subsets. Repertoires with fewer than 30,000 or more than 120,000 public chains were left out of co-occurrence clustering, as were about 5 repertoires with anomalous nucleotide sharing. TCRdb obtained this table from immuneACCESS and retained in-frame rearrangements with V and J assigned. These tables miss some clones; where compared with another copy, unresolved V genes account for less than half of the shortfall, and the remainder is unexplained. The DNA was the basis for D and trimming; V, J and clone size are from that table. This sample is represented by 150,000 to 200,000 clones; roughly 80% of them were singletons. The ten largest make up more than 4% of the sample.

About this clone itself: It has no known antigen specificity. No quality values exist for individual bases; no much larger clone is one base distant.

V loses 4 bases of germline sequence and J loses 2 bases, and the interval between the two ends is 3 bases. The germline V gene supplies CDR1 MDHEN and CDR2 SYDVKM. The CDR3, from cysteine to phenylalanine, totals 11 residues. Here the CDR3 DNA is all that survives: 33 bases in frame from base 1. The investigation overall reported the following: Some IMGT-functional V segments, including TRBV6-2 and TRBV6-3, could not be told apart with the 87-base-pair reads, so those segments were excluded. The classifier was reported to diagnose cytomegalovirus status with high specificity and sensitivity in both the original and validation cohorts. Sequencing depth was assumed to be roughly uniform across donors in the presence/absence analyses, though that assumption may not hold. Several of the top co-occurrence clusters appeared to be linked to parvovirus B19, influenza, CMV and Epstein-Barr virus, according to a later analysis. In a later analysis, the rate of TCR association differed among HLA loci, with DRB1 alleles having the most associated TCRs and HLA-C alleles having the fewest. CMV serostatus was the only immune exposure information available for the cohort. It was suggested by the authors that the approach could potentially be generalized to other disease states and immunological phenotypes. In a later genetic analysis, fewer N-insertions in productive TCRs were reported among donors in an Asian-associated ancestry cluster than the roughly 700-donor mean. A further reported finding was that TCR beta sequences accurately predicted the HLA-A and HLA-B alleles for most subjects in the first cohort. A later analysis found that HLA-associated TCR beta chains were more clonally expanded and had lower generation probabilities than equally common non-associated chains. The sequencing pipeline was judged likely to have produced a cluster of highly shared sequence variants as a technical artifact. A later analysis found that most CMV-associated TCR beta chains appeared HLA-restricted, with HLA associations seemingly driven largely by CMV exposure. In this cohort, only TCR beta chains were sequenced, and detectable features were limited by the absence of alpha or paired-chain data. In a later analysis, some 17,000 TCR beta sequences were associated with specific HLA alleles at a false discovery rate of 0.05. When HLA alleles, especially DR and DQ, strongly co-occurred, TCR associations were difficult to assign to individual alleles. Correlated functional status among segregating V segments might be attributable to linkage disequilibrium, but an unknown experimental factor could not be ruled out. Most TCR sequences were seen in very few donors, while some public TCRs were found in many individuals. A later genetic analysis associated a missense DCLRE1C variant with V-gene and J-gene trimming of TCR beta chains, and an independent cohort replicated the association. Some 15 rarely observed V segments, including chromosome 9 orphons, were excluded from the earlier analysis of about 600 of the donors because counts were too low. In vitro tests confirmed that a few of the cytomegalovirus-associated TCR beta chains recognize cytomegalovirus antigens. The study listed 150 to 200 TCR beta chains as associated with cytomegalovirus. HLA typing was unavailable for some donors at each locus, so association tests used only the typed subset. An earlier analysis of some 560 of the donors showed that most TCR beta V segments appeared in productive rearrangements either about 87% or about 30% of the time, which broadly matched IMGT annotations.

The cohort comprised hundreds of healthy bone marrow donors. Cohort members were all nominally healthy when sampled, although unrecorded immune exposures were likely present. The donor was CMV seronegative and was included in the group of hundreds of seronegative cohort members. A peripheral blood sample was provided by each donor, and peripheral blood mononuclear cells were used for TCR beta sequencing. Genomic DNA extraction from the blood cell samples was performed with the Qiagen DNeasy Blood Extraction Kit. The sample comprised PBMCs. Recombination joined TRBV28 with TRBJ2-7, with the D gene call left open. The clonotype comes from a male donor in good health and CMV-seronegative. The nucleotide sequence reads as follows: TGTGCCAGCAGTTCCACCTACGAGCAGTACTTC. Translated, it reads CASSSTYEQYF.